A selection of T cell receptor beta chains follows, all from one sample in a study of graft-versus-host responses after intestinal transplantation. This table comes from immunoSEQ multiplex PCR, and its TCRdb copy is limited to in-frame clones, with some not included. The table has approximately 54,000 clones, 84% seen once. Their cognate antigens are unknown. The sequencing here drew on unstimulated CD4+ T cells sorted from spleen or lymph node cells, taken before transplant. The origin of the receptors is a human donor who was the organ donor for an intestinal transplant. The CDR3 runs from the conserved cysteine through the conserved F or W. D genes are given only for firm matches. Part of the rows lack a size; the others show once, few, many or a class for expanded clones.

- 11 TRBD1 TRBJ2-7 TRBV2 TGTGCCAGCAACAGGGGGTACGAGCAGTACTTC CASNRGYEQYF
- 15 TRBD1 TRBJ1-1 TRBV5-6 TGTGCCAGCAGCTTGGGACAGGGCGTGAACACTGAAGCTTTCTTT CASSLGQGVNTEAFF
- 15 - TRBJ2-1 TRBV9 TGTGCCAGCAGCGTTCGAGGGAGTATCTACAATGAGCAGTTCTTC CASSVRGSIYNEQFF
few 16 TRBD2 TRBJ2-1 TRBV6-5 TGTGCCAGCAGTTCCCCCGGGACTAGTATCTACAATGAGCAGTTCTTC CASSSPGTSIYNEQFF
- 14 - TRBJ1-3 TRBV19 TGTGCCAGTAGTATGGTGGGGGCTGGAAACACCATATATTTT CASSMVGAGNTIYF
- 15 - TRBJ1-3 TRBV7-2 TGTGCCAGCAGCCGGGACTTCAGCTCTGGAAACACCATATATTTT CASSRDFSSGNTIYF
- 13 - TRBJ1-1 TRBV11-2 TGTGCCAGCAGCTTAGGAAGGAACACTGAAGCTTTCTTT CASSLGRNTEAFF
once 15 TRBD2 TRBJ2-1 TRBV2 TGTGCCAGCAGCCCGGGACTAGCGGGGGGCAATGAGCAGTTCTTC CASSPGLAGGNEQFF
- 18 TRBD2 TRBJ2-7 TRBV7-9 TGTGCCAGCAGCTTAGGGGGAGTTAGCGGGAGGATTAATTACGAGCAGTACTTC CASSLGGVSGRINYEQYF
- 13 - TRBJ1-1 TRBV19 TGTGCCAGTAAAGGAAAAGGAAACACTGAAGCTTTCTTT CASKGKGNTEAFF
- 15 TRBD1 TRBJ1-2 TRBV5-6 TGTGCCAGCAGCGCGGGACAGAACCTCGTCTATGGCTACACCTTC CASSAGQNLVYGYTF
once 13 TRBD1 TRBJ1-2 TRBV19 TGTGCCAGTACCGACAGGGGATTAGGTGGCTACACCTTC CASTDRGLGGYTF
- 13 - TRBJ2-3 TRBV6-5 TGTGCCAGCAGTACCCTACCCACAGATACGCAGTATTTT CASSTLPTDTQYF
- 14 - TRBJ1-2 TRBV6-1 TGTGCCAGCAGTGAAATGGTAGGACACTATGGCTACACCTTC CASSEMVGHYGYTF
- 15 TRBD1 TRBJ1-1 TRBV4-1 TGCGCCAGCAGCCAGACAGGGTGGGCGAACACTGAAGCTTTCTTT CASSQTGWANTEAFF
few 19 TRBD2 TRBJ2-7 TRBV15 TGTGCCACCAGCAGAGGTGTAAAGGGCATGCGGGAGAACTCCTACGAGCAGTACTTC CATSRGVKGMRENSYEQYF
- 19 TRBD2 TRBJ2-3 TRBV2 TGTGCCAGCAGTGACCCCCGACTAGCGGGGGGGCTTAGCACAGATACGCAGTATTTT CASSDPRLAGGLSTDTQYF
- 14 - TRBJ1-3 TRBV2 TGTGCCAGCAGCACAGGGAGGTCTGGAAACACCATATATTTT CASSTGRSGNTIYF
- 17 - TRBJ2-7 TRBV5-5 TGTGCCAGCAGCTTGGGCCCCCGGACGACAGGACGCTACGAGCAGTACTTC CASSLGPRTTGRYEQYF
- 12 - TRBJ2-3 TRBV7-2 TGTGCCAGCAGCCAAGGTCAGAGGCCGCAGTATTTT CASSQGQRPQYF
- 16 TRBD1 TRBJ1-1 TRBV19 TGTGCCAGTAGCCCCTACGGGACAGGATTCAACACTGAAGCTTTCTTT CASSPYGTGFNTEAFF
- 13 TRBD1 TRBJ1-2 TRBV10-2 TGCGCCCGCTGGACAGGGGGGGGTTTGGGCTACACCTTC CARWTGGGLGYTF
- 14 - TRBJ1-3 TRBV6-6 TGTGCCAGCAGTTACGACAGTTCTGGAAACACCATATATTTT CASSYDSSGNTIYF
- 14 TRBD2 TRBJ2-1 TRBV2 TGTGCCAGCAGTGAAAGGGGACTAGCTCTAGTGCAGTTCTTC CASSERGLALVQFF
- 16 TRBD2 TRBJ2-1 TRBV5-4 TGTGCCAGCCGGCTAGCGGGGGACTCCTCCTACAATGAGCAGTTCTTC CASRLAGDSSYNEQFF
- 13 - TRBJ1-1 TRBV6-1 TGTGCCAGCAGTTCCGTAGGTGAAGGTGAAGCTTTCTTT CASSSVGEGEAFF
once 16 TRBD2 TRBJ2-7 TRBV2 TGTGCCAGCAGCCACATCCTAGCGGGGGGCCTCTACGAGCAGTACTTC CASSHILAGGLYEQYF
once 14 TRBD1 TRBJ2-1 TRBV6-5 TGTGCCAGCAGTAACGACAGGGGTACCAATGAGCAGTTCTTC CASSNDRGTNEQFF
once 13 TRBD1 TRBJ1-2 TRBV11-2 TGTGCCAGCAGCCCGGACAGGAACTATGGCTACACCTTC CASSPDRNYGYTF
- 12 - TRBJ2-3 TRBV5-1 TGCGCCAGCAGGCCTTCAGCAGATACGCAGTATTTT CASRPSADTQYF
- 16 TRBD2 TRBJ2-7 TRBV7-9 TGTGCCAGCAGCTTAGCGAGGGGACTAGCAGTCTACGAGCAGTACTTC CASSLARGLAVYEQYF